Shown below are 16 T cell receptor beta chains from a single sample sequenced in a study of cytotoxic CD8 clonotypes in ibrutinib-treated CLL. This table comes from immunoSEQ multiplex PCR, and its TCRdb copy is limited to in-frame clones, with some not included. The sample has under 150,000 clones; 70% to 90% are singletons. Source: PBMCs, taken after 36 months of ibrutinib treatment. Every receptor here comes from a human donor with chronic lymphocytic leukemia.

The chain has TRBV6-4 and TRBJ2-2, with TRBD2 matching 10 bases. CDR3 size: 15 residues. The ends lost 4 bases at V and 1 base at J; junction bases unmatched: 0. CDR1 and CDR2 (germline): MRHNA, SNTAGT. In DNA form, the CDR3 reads TGTGCCAGCAGTGCTAGCGGGGGGAACACCGGGGAGCTGTTTTTT. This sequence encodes CASSASGGNTGELFF.

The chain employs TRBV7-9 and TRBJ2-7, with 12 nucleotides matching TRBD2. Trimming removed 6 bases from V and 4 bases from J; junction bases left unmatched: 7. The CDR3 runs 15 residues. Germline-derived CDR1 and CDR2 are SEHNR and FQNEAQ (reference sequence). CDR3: CASRRLAGDMYEQYF. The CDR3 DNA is TGTGCCAGCAGACGACTAGCGGGAGATATGTACGAGCAGTACTTC. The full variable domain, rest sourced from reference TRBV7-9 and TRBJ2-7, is DTGVSQNPRHKITKRGQNVTFRCDPISEHNRLYWYRQTLGQGPEFLTYFQNEAQLEKSRLLSDRFSAERPKGSFSTLEIQRTEQGDSAMYLCASRRLAGDMYEQYFGPGTRLTVT.

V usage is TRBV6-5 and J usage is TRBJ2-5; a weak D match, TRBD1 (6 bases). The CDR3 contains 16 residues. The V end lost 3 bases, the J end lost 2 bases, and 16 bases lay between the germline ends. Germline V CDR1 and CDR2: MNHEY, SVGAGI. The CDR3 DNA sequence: TGTGCCAGCAGTTATGGGACAATCCCACCGCAAGAGACCCAGTACTTC. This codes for CASSYGTIPPQETQYF.

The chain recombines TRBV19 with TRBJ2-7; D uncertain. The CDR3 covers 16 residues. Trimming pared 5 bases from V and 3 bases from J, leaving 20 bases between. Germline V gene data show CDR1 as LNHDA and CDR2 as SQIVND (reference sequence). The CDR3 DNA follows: TGTGCCAGTAGTCCTTTTTCAGTCGGAATTAACTACGAGCAGTACTTC. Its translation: CASSPFSVGINYEQYF. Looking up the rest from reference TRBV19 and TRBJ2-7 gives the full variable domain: DGGITQSPKYLFRKEGQNVTLSCEQNLNHDAMYWYRQDPGQGLRLIYYSQIVNDFQKGDIAEGYSVSREKKESFPLTVTSAQKNPTAFYLCASSPFSVGINYEQYFGPGTRLTVT.

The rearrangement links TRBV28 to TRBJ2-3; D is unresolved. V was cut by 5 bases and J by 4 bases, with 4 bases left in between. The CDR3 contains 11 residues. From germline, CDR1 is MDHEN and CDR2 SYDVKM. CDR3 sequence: CASSLSDTQYF. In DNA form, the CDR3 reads TGTGCCAGCAGTCTTTCAGATACGCAGTATTTT.

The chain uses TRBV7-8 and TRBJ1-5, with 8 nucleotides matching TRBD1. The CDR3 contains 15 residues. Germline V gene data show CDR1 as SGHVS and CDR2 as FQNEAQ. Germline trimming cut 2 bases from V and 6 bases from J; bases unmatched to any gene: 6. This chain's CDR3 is CASSLTRTGSQPQHF. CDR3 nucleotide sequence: TGTGCCAGCAGCTTAACCCGGACAGGGAGTCAGCCCCAGCATTTT. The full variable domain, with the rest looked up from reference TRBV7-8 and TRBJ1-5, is GAGVSQSPRYKVAKRGQDVALRCDPISGHVSLFWYQQALGQGPEFLTYFQNEAQLDKSGLPSDRFFAERPEGSVSTLKIQRTQQEDSAVYLCASSLTRTGSQPQHFGDGTRLSIL.

The DNA of the CDR3 is TGTGCCAGCAGCTCACCGGGACTAGCGGGAACCAAAAACATTCAGTACTTC. Translation gives CASSSPGLAGTKNIQYF. The chain has TRBV7-2 and TRBJ2-4, with 13 bases that match TRBD2. The CDR3 is 17 residues long. Germline CDR1 and CDR2: SGHTA and FQGNSA. Losses at the gene ends were 4 bases for V and 2 bases for J; bases not matched to a gene: 5.

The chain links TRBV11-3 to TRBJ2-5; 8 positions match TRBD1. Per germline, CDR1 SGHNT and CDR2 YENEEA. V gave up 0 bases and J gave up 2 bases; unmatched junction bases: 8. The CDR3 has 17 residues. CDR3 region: CASSLDPRQGRQETQYF. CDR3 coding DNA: TGTGCCAGCAGCTTAGATCCGCGACAGGGGCGGCAAGAGACCCAGTACTTC.

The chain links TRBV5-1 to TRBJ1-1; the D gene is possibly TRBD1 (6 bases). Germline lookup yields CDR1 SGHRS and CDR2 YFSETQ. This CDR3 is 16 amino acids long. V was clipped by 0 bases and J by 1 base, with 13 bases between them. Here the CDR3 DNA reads TGCGCCAGCAGCTTGGAGTTTGCGGGACAGAACACTGAAGCTTTCTTT. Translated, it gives CASSLEFAGQNTEAFF.

The CDR3 region is CASSPGQGLWPQHF. The CDR3 bases are TGTGCCAGCTCACCGGGACAGGGTCTGTGGCCCCAGCATTTT. This chain connects TRBV18 to TRBJ1-5, with 9 bases that match TRBD1. The J segment lost 9 bases and the V segment lost 3 bases, leaving 6 bases of the junction unmatched. Germline assignment: CDR1 KGHSH and CDR2 LQKENI. This CDR3 has 14 amino acids.

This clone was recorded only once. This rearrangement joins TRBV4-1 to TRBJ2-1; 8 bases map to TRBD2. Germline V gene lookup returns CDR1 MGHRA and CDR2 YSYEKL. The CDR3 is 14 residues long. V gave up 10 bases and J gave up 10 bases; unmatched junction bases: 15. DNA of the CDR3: TGCGCCACCCGCGATACCGGGAGGGCGCGCGAGCAGTTCTTC. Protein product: CATRDTGRAREQFF.

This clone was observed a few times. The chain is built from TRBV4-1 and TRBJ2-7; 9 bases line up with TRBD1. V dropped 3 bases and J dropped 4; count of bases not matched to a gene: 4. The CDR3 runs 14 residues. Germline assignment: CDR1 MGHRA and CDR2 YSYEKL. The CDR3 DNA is TGCGCCAGCAGCCAGGGACAGGGATCTTACGAGCAGTACTTC. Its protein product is CASSQGQGSYEQYF.

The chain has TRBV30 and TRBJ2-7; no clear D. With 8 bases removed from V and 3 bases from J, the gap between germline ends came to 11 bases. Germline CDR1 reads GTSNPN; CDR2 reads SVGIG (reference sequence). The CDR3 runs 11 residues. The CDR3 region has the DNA TGTGCCAGGGCCTCAGGCTACGAGCAGTACTTC. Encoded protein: CARASGYEQYF. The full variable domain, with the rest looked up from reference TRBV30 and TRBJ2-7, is SQTIHQWPATLVQPVGSPLSLECTVEGTSNPNLYWYRQAAGRGLQLLFYSVGIGQISSEVPQNLSASRPQDRQFILSSKKLLLSDSGFYLCARASGYEQYFGPGTRLTVT.

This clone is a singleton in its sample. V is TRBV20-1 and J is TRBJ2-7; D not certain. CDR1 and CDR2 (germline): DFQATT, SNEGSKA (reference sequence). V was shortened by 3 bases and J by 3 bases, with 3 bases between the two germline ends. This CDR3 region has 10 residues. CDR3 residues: CSASGYEQYF. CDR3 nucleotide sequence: TGCAGTGCTAGCGGCTACGAGCAGTACTTC.

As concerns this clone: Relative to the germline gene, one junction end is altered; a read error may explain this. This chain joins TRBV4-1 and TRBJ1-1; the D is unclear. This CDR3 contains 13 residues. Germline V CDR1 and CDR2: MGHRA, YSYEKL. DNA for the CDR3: TGCGCCAGCAGCCAAACGGTGAAAACTGAAGCTTTCTTT. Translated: CASSQTVKTEAFF.

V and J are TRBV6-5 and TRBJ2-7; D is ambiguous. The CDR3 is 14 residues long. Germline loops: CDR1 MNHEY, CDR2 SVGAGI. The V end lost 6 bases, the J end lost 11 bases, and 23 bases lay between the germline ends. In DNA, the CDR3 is TGTGCCAGCAGCCCACCCAGCGAGATGACCATGGAGTACTTC. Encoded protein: CASSPPSEMTMEYF.